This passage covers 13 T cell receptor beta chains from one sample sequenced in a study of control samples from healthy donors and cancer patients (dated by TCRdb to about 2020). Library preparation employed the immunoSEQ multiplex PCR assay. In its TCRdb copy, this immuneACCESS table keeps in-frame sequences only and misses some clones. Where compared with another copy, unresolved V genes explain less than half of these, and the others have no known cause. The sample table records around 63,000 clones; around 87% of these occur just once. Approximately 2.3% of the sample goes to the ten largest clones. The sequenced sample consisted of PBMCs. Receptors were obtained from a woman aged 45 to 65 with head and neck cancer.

CDR3 amino acids: CATSGSGGRTDTQYF. Here the CDR3 DNA reads TGTGCCACCAGTGGGAGCGGGGGCCGCACAGATACGCAGTATTTT. The V gene is TRBV24-1, the J gene TRBJ2-3; 8 bases are a match to TRBD2. Per germline, CDR1 KGHDR and CDR2 SFDVKD. With 5 bases clipped from V and 1 base from J, the junction kept 4 bases outside the gene matches. The CDR3 has 15 amino acids.

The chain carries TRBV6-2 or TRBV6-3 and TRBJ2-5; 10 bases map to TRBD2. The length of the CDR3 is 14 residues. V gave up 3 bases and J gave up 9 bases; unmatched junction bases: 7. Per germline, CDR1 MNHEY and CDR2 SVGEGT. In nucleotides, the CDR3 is TGTGCCAGCAGTTATGCTAGCGGGGGCGTGGCCCAGTACTTC. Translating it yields CASSYASGGVAQYF.

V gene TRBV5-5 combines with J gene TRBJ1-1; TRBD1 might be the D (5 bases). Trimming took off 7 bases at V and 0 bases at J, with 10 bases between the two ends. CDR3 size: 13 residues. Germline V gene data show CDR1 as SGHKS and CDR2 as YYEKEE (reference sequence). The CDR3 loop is CASRQQMNTEAFF. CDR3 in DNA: TGTGCCAGCCGACAGCAAATGAACACTGAAGCTTTCTTT. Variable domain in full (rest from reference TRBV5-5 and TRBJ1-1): DAGVTQSPTHLIKTRGQQVTLRCSPISGHKSVSWYQQVLGQGPQFIFQYYEKEERGRGNFPDRFSARQFPNYSSELNVNALLLGDSALYLCASRQQMNTEAFFGQGTRLTVV.

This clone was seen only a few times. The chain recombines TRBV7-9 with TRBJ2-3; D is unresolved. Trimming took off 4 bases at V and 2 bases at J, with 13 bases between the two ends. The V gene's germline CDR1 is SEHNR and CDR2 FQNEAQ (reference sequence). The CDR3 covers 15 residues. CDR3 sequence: CASSSPDRNTDTQYF. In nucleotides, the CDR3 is TGTGCCAGCAGCTCCCCGGACCGCAACACAGATACGCAGTATTTT. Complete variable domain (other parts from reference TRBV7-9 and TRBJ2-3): DTGVSQNPRHKITKRGQNVTFRCDPISEHNRLYWYRQTLGQGPEFLTYFQNEAQLEKSRLLSDRFSAERPKGSFSTLEIQRTEQGDSAMYLCASSSPDRNTDTQYFGPGTRLTVL.

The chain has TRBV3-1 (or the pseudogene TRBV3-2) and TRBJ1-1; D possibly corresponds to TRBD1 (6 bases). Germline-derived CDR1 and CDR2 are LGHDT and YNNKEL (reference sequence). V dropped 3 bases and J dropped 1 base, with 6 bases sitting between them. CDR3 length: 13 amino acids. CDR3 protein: CASSQTGNTEAFF. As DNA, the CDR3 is TGTGCCAGCAGCCAGACAGGGAACACTGAAGCTTTCTTT.

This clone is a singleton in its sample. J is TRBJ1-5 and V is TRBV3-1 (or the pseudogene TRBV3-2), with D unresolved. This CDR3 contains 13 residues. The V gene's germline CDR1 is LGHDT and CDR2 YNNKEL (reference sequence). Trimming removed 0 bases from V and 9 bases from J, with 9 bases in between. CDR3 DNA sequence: TGTGCCAGCAGCCAAGATGAGTGTGGGCCCCAGCATTTT. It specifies CASSQDECGPQHF.

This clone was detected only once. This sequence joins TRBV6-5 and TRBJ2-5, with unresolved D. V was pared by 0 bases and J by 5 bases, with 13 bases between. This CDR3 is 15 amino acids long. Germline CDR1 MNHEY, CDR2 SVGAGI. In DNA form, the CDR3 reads TGTGCCAGCAGTTACTCGCAGGTCCTGAGGGAGACCCAGTACTTC. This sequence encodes CASSYSQVLRETQYF.

Written as DNA, the CDR3 is TGTGCCAGCTCACCCAAAAGGGACACTGAAGCTTTCTTT. Its protein product is CASSPKRDTEAFF. V is TRBV18 and J is TRBJ1-1; no firm D call. V was shortened by 3 bases and J by 3 bases, with 8 bases between the two germline ends. Germline CDR1 reads KGHSH; CDR2 reads LQKENI. This CDR3 comprises 13 residues.

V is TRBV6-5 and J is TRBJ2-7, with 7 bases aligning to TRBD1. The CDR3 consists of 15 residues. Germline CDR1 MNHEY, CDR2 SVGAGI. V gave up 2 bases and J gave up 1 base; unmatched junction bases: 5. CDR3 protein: CASSYGTRGSYEQYF. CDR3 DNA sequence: TGTGCCAGCAGTTACGGTACCAGGGGGTCCTACGAGCAGTACTTC.

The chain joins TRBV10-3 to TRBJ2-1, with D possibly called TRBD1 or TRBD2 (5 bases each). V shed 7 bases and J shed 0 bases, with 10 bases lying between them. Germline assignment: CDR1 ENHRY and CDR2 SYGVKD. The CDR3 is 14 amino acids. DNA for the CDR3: TGTGCCATCAACGAGGGGAGCTCCTACAATGAGCAGTTCTTC. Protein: CAINEGSSYNEQFF.

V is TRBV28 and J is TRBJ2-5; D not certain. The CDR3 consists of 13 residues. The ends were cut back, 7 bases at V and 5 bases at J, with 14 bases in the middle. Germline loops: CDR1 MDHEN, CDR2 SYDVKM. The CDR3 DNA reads TGTGCCAGCATGGCCCCTGGGGTGGAGACCCAGTACTTC. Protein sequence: CASMAPGVETQYF.

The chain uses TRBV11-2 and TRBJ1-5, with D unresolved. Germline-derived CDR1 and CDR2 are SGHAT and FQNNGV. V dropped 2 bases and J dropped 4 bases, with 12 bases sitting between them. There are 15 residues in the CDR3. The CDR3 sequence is CASSLRPDVNQPQHF. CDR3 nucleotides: TGTGCCAGCAGCTTACGACCGGATGTTAATCAGCCCCAGCATTTT.

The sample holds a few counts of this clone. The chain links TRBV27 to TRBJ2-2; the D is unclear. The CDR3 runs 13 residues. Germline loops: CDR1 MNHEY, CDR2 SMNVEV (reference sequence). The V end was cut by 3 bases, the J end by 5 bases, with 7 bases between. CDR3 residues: CASSFLSTGELFF. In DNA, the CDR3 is TGTGCCAGCAGTTTTCTCTCTACCGGGGAGCTGTTTTTT.